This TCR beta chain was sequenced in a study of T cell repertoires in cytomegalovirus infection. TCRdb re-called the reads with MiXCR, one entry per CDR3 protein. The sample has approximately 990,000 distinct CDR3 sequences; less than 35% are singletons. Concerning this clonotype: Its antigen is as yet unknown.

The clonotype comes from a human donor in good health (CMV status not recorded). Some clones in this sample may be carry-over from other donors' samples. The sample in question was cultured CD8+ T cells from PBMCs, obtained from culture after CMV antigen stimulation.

CDR3 sequence: CASSPALGYSNQPQHF. The CDR3 DNA sequence: TGTGCCAGCAGCCCCGCGTTAGGTTATAGCAATCAGCCCCAGCATTTT. The V call is TRBV7-9, the J call TRBJ1-5; no firm D call. Germline assignment: CDR1 SEHNR and CDR2 FQNEAQ (reference sequence). The V and J ends lost 5 bases and 0 bases respectively, with 14 bases between them. This CDR3 is built from 16 residues.